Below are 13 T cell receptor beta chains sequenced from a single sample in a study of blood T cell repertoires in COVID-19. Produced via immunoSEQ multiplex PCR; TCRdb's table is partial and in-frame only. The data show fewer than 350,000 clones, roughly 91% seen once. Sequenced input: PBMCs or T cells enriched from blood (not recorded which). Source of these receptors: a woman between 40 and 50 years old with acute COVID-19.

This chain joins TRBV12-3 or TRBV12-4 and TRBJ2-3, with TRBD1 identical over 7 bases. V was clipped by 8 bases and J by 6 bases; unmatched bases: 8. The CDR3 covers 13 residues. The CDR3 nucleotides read TGTGCCAGCGGGTTTACAGGGGCGGATACGCAGTATTTT. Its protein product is CASGFTGADTQYF.

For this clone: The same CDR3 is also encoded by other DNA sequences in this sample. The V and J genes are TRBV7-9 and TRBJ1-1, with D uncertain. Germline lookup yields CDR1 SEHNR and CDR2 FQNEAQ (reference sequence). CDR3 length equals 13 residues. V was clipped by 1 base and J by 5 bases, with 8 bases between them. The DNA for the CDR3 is TGTGCCAGCAGCTTAGAAGGAGGGACTGAAGCTTTCTTT. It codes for CASSLEGGTEAFF.

The CDR3 spells CASSQWEDRLSYNEQFF. CDR3 coding DNA: TGCGCCAGCAGTCAATGGGAGGACAGGCTTTCTTACAATGAGCAGTTCTTC. The gene calls are TRBV23-1 and TRBJ2-1; D perhaps matches TRBD1 (7 bases). TRBV23-1 carries the ORF label, with uncertain function. V was shortened by 1 base and J by 4 bases, with 17 bases between the two germline ends. The CDR3 totals 17 residues.

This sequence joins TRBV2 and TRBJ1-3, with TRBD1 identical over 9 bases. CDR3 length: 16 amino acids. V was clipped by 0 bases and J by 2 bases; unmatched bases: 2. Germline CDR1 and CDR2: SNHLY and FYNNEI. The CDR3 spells CASSEARTGAGNTIYF. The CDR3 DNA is TGTGCCAGCAGTGAAGCTAGGACAGGGGCTGGAAACACCATATATTTT.

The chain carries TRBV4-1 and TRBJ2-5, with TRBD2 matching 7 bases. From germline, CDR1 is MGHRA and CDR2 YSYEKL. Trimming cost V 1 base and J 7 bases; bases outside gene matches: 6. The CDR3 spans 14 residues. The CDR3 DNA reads TGCGCCAGCAGCCAAGCCCTAGGGGAGGGGACCCAGTACTTC. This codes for CASSQALGEGTQYF.

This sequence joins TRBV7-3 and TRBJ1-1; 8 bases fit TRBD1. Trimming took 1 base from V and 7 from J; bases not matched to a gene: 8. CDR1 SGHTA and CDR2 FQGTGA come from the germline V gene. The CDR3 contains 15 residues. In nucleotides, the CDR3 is TGTGCCAGCAGCTTAAAGAGTCAGGGGGCGGGTGAAGCTTTCTTT. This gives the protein CASSLKSQGAGEAFF.

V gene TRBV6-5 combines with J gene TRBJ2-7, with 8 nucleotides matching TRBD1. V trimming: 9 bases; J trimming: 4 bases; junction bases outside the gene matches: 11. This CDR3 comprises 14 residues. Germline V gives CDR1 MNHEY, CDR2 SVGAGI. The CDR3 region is CASVRDRTTYEQYF. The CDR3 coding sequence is TGTGCCAGTGTTCGGGACAGGACAACTTACGAGCAGTACTTC.

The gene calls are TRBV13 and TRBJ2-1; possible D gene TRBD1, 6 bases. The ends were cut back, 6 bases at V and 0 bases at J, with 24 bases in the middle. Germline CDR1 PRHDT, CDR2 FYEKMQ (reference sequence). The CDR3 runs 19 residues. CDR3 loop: CASSSDRLVDLSSYNEQFF. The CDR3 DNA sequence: TGTGCCAGCAGTTCTGACAGGCTCGTGGACTTAAGCTCCTACAATGAGCAGTTCTTC.

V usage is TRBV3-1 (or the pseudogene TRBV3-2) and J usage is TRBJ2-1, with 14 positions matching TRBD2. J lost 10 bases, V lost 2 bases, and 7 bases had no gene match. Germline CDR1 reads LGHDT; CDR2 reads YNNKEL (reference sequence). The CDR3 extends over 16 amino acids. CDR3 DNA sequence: TGTGCCAGCAGCCAACGACTAGCGGGAGGGCCGAGGGAGCAGTTCTTC. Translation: CASSQRLAGGPREQFF.

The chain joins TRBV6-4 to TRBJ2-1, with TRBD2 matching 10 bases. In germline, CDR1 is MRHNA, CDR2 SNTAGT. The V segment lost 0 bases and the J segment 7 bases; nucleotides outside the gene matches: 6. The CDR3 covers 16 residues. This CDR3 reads CASSDSLAGDLNEQFF. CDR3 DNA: TGTGCCAGCAGTGACTCCCTAGCGGGGGATCTGAATGAGCAGTTCTTC.

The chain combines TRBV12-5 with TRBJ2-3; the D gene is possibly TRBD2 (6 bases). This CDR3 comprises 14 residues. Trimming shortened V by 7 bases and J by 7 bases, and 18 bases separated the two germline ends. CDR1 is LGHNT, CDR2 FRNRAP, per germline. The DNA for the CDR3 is TGTGCTAGTGCCAGTAGCGGTGCTGGTTATACGCAGTATTTT. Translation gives CASASSGAGYTQYF.

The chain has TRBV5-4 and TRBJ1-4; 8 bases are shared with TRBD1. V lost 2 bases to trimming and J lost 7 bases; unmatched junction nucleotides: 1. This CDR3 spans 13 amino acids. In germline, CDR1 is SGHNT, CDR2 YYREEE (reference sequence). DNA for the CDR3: TGTGCCAGCAGCTTAGGGACAGGTGAAAAACTGTTTTTT. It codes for CASSLGTGEKLFF.

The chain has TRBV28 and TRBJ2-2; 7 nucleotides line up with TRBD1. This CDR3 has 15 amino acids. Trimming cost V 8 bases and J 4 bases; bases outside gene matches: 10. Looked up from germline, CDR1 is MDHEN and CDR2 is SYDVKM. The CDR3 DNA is TGTGCCAGCCGAAACGACAGGGCAATCACCGGGGAGCTGTTTTTT. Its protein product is CASRNDRAITGELFF.